Listed here is a single T cell receptor (beta chain). The antigen remains unidentified. Whole-study results and caveats: The larger cohort examined one V-J beta rearrangement, not whole repertoires. In terms of TCR gene usage, tumor memory CD4+ T cells clustered together with blood and lymph node memory CD4+ cells, as well as with lymph node naive CD4+ cells.

Naive CD4+ cells had CD25+ Tregs removed. Semi-nested PCR with Nested Universal Primer A followed constant-region reverse priming of full-length variable regions. TCRdb processed the 5' RACE reads anew with MiXCR; each CDR3 protein has one entry. The sample carries over 55,000 distinct CDR3 sequences, more than 25% recorded once. Trimming stripped 2 bases from V and 3 bases from J, with 8 bases between. Germline CDR1 MNHNS, CDR2 SASEGT. The CDR3 extends over 13 amino acids. This rearrangement joins TRBV6-1 to TRBJ2-7; D gene unclear. Specimen: tumor-infiltrating naive CD4+ T cells sorted from the breast tumor. As for subset: naive CD4+ T cells, CD4+CD45RA+CD25-. This clonotype was sampled from a female donor with breast cancer. The CDR3 reads CASSEWKSYEQYF. DNA of the CDR3: TGTGCCAGCAGTGAATGGAAGAGCTACGAGCAGTACTTC.